These 20 T cell receptor beta chains came from one sample sequenced in a study of beta chain features in type 1 diabetes. cDNA synthesis used the whole RNA isolate, giving expressed TCRB sequences. Sequencing was performed with immunoSEQ multiplex PCR; in TCRdb, only in-frame clones are kept and a portion is missing. The sample shows under 800,000 clones, less than 20% of them seen only once. Source material: naive CD4+ T cells from blood. Every receptor here comes from a man younger than 30 in good health.

This clone has more than one count but fewer than ten. At the DNA level, this CDR3 is encoded by other sequences in the same sample as well. The chain has TRBV7-9 and TRBJ1-2; 11 bases map to TRBD1. CDR1 and CDR2 (germline): SEHNR, FQNEAQ (reference sequence). CDR3 length equals 14 residues. The V gene end was trimmed by 5 bases and the J gene end by 4 bases; junction bases not matched to a gene: 3. The CDR3 coding sequence is TGTGCCAGCAGCCCCGGGACAGGGGGCTATGGCTACACCTTC. Protein product: CASSPGTGGYGYTF.

The J gene is TRBJ1-1, the V gene TRBV7-9; D uncertain. The V and J ends lost 1 base and 5 bases respectively, with 5 bases between them. Germline CDR1 SEHNR, CDR2 FQNEAQ (reference sequence). The CDR3 loop spans 12 amino acids. The CDR3 here is CASSLEETEAFF. CDR3 DNA sequence: TGTGCCAGCAGCTTAGAGGAGACTGAAGCTTTCTTT.

CDR3: CATSRELGTGGVGQYF. CDR3 sequence (DNA): TGTGCCACCAGCAGAGAACTAGGGACAGGGGGTGTAGGACAGTACTTC. The chain combines TRBV15 with TRBJ2-7; 11 positions match TRBD1. V was clipped by 0 bases and J by 10 bases; unmatched bases: 11. Germline V gene lookup returns CDR1 LNHNV and CDR2 YYDKDF (reference sequence). The CDR3 covers 16 residues.

The chain joins TRBV2 to TRBJ2-6; no clear D gene. Trimming removed 4 bases from V and 0 bases from J, with 4 bases in between. The CDR3 runs to 14 residues. From germline, CDR1 is SNHLY and CDR2 FYNNEI. CDR3 sequence: CASSVTSGANVLTF. DNA for the CDR3: TGTGCCAGCAGTGTAACCTCTGGGGCCAACGTCCTGACTTTC. Together with reference TRBV2 and TRBJ2-6, the CDR3 gives the full variable domain: EPEVTQTPSHQVTQMGQEVILRCVPISNHLYFYWYRQILGQKVEFLVSFYNNEISEKSEIFDDQFSVERPDGSNFTLKIRSTKLEDSAMYFCASSVTSGANVLTFGAGSRLTVL.

J is TRBJ1-2 and V is TRBV13; unclear D gene. This CDR3 spans 17 amino acids. Germline V gives CDR1 PRHDT, CDR2 FYEKMQ (reference sequence). Trimming took off 5 bases at V and 2 bases at J, with 21 bases between the two ends. Here the CDR3 reads CASSRTEGGPRNYGYTF. The CDR3 DNA reads TGTGCCAGCAGCCGTACCGAGGGTGGGCCTCGAAACTATGGCTACACCTTC. The full variable domain, rest sourced from reference TRBV13 and TRBJ1-2, is AAGVIQSPRHLIKEKRETATLKCYPIPRHDTVYWYQQGPGQDPQFLISFYEKMQSDKGSIPDRFSAQQFSDYHSELNMSSLELGDSALYFCASSRTEGGPRNYGYTFGSGTRLTVV.

The gene calls are TRBV11-2 and TRBJ2-3, with a possible D match to TRBD1 (6 bases). Germline lookup yields CDR1 SGHAT and CDR2 FQNNGV. V dropped 3 bases and J dropped 6 bases, with 16 bases sitting between them. This CDR3 spans 15 amino acids. CDR3 sequence: CASSFWTAIRDTQYF. The CDR3 nucleotides are TGTGCCAGCAGCTTTTGGACAGCTATTCGGGATACGCAGTATTTT.

V gene TRBV29-1 combines with J gene TRBJ1-1; no reliable D call. The V gene's germline CDR1 is SQVTM and CDR2 ANQGSEA. This CDR3 is built from 13 residues. The V end lost 7 bases, the J end lost 3 bases, and 15 bases lay between the germline ends. As DNA, the CDR3 is TGCAGCGCGAGAACTGGGTATGACACTGAAGCTTTCTTT. The encoded protein is CSARTGYDTEAFF.

This clone was seen only a few times. The chain has TRBV29-1 and TRBJ2-3, with TRBD1 as a possible D gene (6 bases). The CDR3 is 14 residues long. Looked up from germline, CDR1 is SQVTM and CDR2 is ANQGSEA. Trimming stripped 2 bases from V and 4 bases from J, with 13 bases between. For the CDR3, the DNA is TGCAGCGTTGAAAGGGGGATCGGCGCAGATACGCAGTATTTT. Its translation: CSVERGIGADTQYF.

V gene TRBV7-3 combines with J gene TRBJ1-2, with TRBD1 matching 9 bases. The junction had 8 bases not matched to a gene; V was cut back by 5 bases and J by 4 bases. Germline V lookup: CDR1 SGHTA, CDR2 FQGTGA. The CDR3 is 15 amino acids. The CDR3 sequence is CASSTTGTGTYGYTF. CDR3 DNA: TGTGCCAGCAGCACAACCGGGACAGGGACCTATGGCTACACCTTC.

This clone showed up just a few times. V gene TRBV2 combines with J gene TRBJ2-2; D is unclear. Germline assignment: CDR1 SNHLY and CDR2 FYNNEI. The ends were cut back, 7 bases at V and 6 bases at J, with 12 bases in the middle. The CDR3 extends over 13 amino acids. The CDR3 bases are TGTGCCAGCAATACGTTGGGTGCCGGGGAGCTGTTTTTT. Amino acids: CASNTLGAGELFF.

The rearrangement uses TRBV4-3 and TRBJ2-1; D perhaps matches TRBD2 (5 bases). Germline values: CDR1 LGHNA, CDR2 YSLEER. V lost 0 bases and J 6 bases, leaving 15 bases between the germline ends. This CDR3 contains 16 residues. The CDR3 protein is CASSQEGSGFTNEQFF. The CDR3 DNA reads as TGCGCCAGCAGCCAAGAGGGTTCGGGGTTTACCAATGAGCAGTTCTTC.

J is TRBJ1-5 and V is TRBV7-2; perhaps TRBD1 as D (5 bases). CDR1 and CDR2 from the germline V gene are SGHTA and FQGNSA. There are 13 residues in the CDR3. V dropped 5 bases and J dropped 2 bases, with 7 bases sitting between them. CDR3 region: CASSQGRNQPQHF. The CDR3 coding sequence is TGTGCCAGCAGCCAGGGACGCAATCAGCCCCAGCATTTT.

This clone came up a few times. This rearrangement joins TRBV6-5 to TRBJ1-6; D is undetermined. Trimming removed 5 bases from V and 8 bases from J, with 13 bases in between. CDR3 size: 14 residues. From germline, CDR1 is MNHEY and CDR2 SVGAGI. This CDR3 is CASSPGGRDSPLHF. The CDR3, as DNA: TGTGCCAGCAGTCCCGGAGGTCGCGATTCACCCCTCCACTTT.

The chain uses TRBV27 and TRBJ1-1; 8 bases align to TRBD1. Germline assignment: CDR1 MNHEY and CDR2 SMNVEV (reference sequence). The CDR3 covers 13 residues. V lost 5 bases, J lost 6 bases, and 5 bases stayed unmatched. CDR3 DNA: TGTGCCAGCAGTGGACAGGGAGTCCCTGAAGCTTTCTTT. It specifies CASSGQGVPEAFF.

This clone has ten or more counts. The chain employs TRBV10-3 and TRBJ2-1, with D unclear. Trimming took off 6 bases at V and 7 bases at J, with 7 bases between the two ends. The V gene's germline CDR1 is ENHRY and CDR2 SYGVKD. The CDR3 spans 11 residues. The CDR3 DNA sequence: TGTGCCATCAGCTCCCATAATGAGCAGTTCTTC. Amino acid sequence: CAISSHNEQFF.

This clone was counted only a few times. The genes are TRBV7-2 and TRBJ2-7; 7 nucleotides agree with TRBD2. This CDR3 is built from 13 residues. With V trimmed by 8 bases and J by 3 bases, 7 bases remained unmatched. Germline V gene sequence: CDR1 SGHTA, CDR2 FQGNSA. In DNA, the CDR3 is TGTGCCAGCGGACGGATAGCGGGCTACGAGCAGTACTTC. It encodes CASGRIAGYEQYF.

This clone was detected only a few times. CDR3 in DNA: TGCGCCAGCAGCTCGGGACAGCGAAGTCCGTCCTACAATGAGCAGTTCTTC. It yields the protein CASSSGQRSPSYNEQFF. The rearrangement uses TRBV5-1 and TRBJ2-1, with TRBD1 matching 7 bases. Germline trimming cut 3 bases from V and 1 base from J; bases unmatched to any gene: 10. CDR1 and CDR2 from the germline V gene are SGHRS and YFSETQ. The CDR3 contains 17 residues.

This clone was seen a handful of times. The chain combines TRBV4-3 with TRBJ1-3; D is ambiguous. V was clipped by 0 bases and J by 0 bases, with 18 bases between them. CDR1 LGHNA and CDR2 YSLEER come from the germline V gene. The CDR3 has 19 residues. In nucleotides, the CDR3 is TGCGCCAGCAGCCAAGATCTAGTACTAATTCCCCTCTCTGGAAACACCATATATTTT. This translates into CASSQDLVLIPLSGNTIYF.

This clone was recorded a few times. CDR3 in DNA: TGTGCCAGCAGTGACTCGTGGGTAGCGGGGGCCAACGTCCTGACTTTC. This translates into CASSDSWVAGANVLTF. The genes are TRBV6-4 and TRBJ2-6; D is possibly TRBD2 (5 bases). The CDR3 runs 16 residues. Germline V gives CDR1 MRHNA, CDR2 SNTAGT. Trimming stripped 0 bases from V and 4 bases from J, with 10 bases between.

This clone was recorded a few times. The rearrangement joins TRBV14 to TRBJ1-1; D unresolved. V dropped 2 bases and J dropped 4 bases, with 8 bases sitting between them. This CDR3 spans 13 amino acids. Germline CDR1 is SGHDN and CDR2 is FVKESK. This chain's CDR3 is CASSQSFGTEAFF. DNA for the CDR3: TGTGCCAGCAGCCAATCTTTCGGCACTGAAGCTTTCTTT.